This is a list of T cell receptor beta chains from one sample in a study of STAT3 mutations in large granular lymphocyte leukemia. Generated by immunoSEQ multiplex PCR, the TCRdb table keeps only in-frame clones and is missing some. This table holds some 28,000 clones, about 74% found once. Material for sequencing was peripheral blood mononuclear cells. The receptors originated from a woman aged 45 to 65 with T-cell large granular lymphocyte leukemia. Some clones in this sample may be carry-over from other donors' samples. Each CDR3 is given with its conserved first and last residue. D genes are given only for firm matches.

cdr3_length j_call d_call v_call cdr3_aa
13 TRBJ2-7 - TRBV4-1 CASSQSTSYEQYF
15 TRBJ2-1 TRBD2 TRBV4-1 CASSQNLAGDNEQFF
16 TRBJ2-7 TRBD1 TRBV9 CASSPSTGLSSYEQYF
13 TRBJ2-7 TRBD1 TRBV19 CASSTQGAVEQYF
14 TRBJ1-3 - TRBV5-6 CASSPTGTGNTIYF
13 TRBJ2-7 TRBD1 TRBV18 CASSRTGTYEQYF
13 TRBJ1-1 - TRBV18 CASSRSKGTEAFF
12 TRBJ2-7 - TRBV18 CASSPPGYEQYF
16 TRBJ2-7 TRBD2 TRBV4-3 CASSQDGRAGSHEQYF
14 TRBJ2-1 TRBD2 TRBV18 CASSPGREGHEQFF
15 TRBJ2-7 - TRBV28 CASSLSGPRSYEQYF
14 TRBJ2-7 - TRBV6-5 CASRLTEEAYEQYF
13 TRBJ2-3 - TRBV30 CAWRRTSTDTQYF
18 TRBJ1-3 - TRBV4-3 CASARDPGALSFGNTIYF
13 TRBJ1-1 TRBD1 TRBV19 CASSDRGNTEAFF
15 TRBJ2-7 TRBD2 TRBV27 CASRFSSGFSYEQYF
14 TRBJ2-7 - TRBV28 CASSFQGSLYEQYF
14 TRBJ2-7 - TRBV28 CASKPGDFIYEQYF
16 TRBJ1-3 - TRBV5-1 CASSLATGASGNTIYF
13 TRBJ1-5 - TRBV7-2 CASSSDSNQPQHF
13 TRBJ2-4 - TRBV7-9 CASSPRAKNIQYF
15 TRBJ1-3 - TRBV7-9 CASSTHTVSGNTIYF
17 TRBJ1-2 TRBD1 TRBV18 CASSLGQGRLTDYGYTF
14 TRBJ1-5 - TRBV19 CASTYIGSNQPQHF
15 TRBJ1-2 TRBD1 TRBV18 CASSRRDRLLLGYTF
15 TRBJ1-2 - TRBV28 CASTTHGGVVYGYTF
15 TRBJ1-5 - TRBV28 CASSMTAYSNQPQHF
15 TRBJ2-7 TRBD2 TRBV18 CASSPGSGRGYEQYF
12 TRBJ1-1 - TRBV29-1 CSVGGGSAEAFF
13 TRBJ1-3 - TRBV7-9 CASSSQTGNTIYF
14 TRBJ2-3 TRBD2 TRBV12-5 CASGYLAGAHTQYF
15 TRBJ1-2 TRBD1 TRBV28 CASSVVRQGGYGYTF
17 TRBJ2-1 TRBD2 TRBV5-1 CASSSDVGTSGYNEQFF
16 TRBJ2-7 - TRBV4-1 CASSQGKLLSSYEQYF
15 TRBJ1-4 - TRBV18 CASSPGEGRDEKLFF
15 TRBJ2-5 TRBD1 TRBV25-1 CASSEEGQGRETQYF
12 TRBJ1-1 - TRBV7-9 CASASGNTEAFF
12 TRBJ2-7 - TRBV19 CASSIINGMRYF
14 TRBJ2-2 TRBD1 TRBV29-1 CSGWDRTNTGELFF
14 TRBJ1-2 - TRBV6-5 CASRMGTSNYGYTF
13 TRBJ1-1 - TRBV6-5 CASSYGRNTEAFF
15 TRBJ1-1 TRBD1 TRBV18 CASSHGQGRNTEAFF
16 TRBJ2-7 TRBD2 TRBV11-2 CASILGSGTISYEQYF
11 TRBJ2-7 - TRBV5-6 CASSLDYEQYF
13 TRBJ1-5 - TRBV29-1 CSVVSGANQPQHF
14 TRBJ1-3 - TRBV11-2 CASSPTVGGNTIYF
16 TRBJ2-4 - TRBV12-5 CASGLGEALAKNIQYF
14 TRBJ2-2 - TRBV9 CASSVAVTTGELFF
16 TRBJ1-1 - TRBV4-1 CASSPGGYSWNTEAFF